These T cell receptor beta chains were read from a single sample in a study of blood T cell repertoires in COVID-19. Some clones are missing from TCRdb's copy, which holds only in-frame ones; the method was immunoSEQ multiplex PCR. Altogether around 320,000 clones are present, 90% being singletons, with the ten largest covering around 4.5%. Specimen: PBMCs or T cells enriched from blood (not recorded which). The receptors stem from a woman aged 18-29 years with acute COVID-19. Both conserved end residues are trimmed from each CDR3.

V,CDR3
TRBV11-2,ASSLGGSNYGYT
TRBV7-9,ASSPRTSGAGNEQF
TRBV10-2,ASSDSSADGYT
TRBV28,ASSLDRSYSNQPQH
TRBV19,ASRPEQNSPLH
TRBV29-1,SVALPITGITEAF
TRBV3-1/TRBV3-2,ASSQETGNYGYT
TRBV7-3,ASRLEGGTYNEQF
TRBV3-1/TRBV3-2,ASSQDPGQGSYGYT
TRBV28,ASSSLQGNTEAF
TRBV7-9,ASSLVGANEKLF
TRBV6-5,ASNRIDRRNYGYT
TRBV19,ASSPGQAYEQY
TRBV7-2,ASSLRRGMNTEAF
TRBV2,ASSGQGAINEKLF
TRBV10-2,ASSAGTGVGNTIY
TRBV5-3,ARSYSRPTGPNYGYT
TRBV28,VAGVPDTQY
TRBV2,ASTEGPYEQY
TRBV24-1,ATSAANTGELF
TRBV28,ASSLGRAGGREQF
TRBV28,ASSPRHRVWYYEQY
TRBV7-3,ASSSRAKETQY
TRBV27,ASSLAGADTQY
TRBV5-5,ASSLGDRGGSYNEQF
TRBV19,ASSIQREGLYEQY
TRBV11-3,ASSLGDRVVPQYTQY
TRBV5-1,ASSLAGVLYNSPLH
TRBV2,ASWTGTGGGEAF
TRBV28,ASSLSFVGGPNTGELF
TRBV7-9,ASSPPDKNRLYEQY
TRBV5-4,AGHWDTGELF
TRBV3-1/TRBV3-2,ASSQEWDPAGEEQY
TRBV5-1,ASSFNRDQETQY
TRBV7-3,ASSLDETAGTEAF
TRBV7-3,ASRKGQGSDTQY
TRBV28,ASSLGFGTNEQY
TRBV28,ASSFWDREDYNSPLH
TRBV7-9,ASSLVGQTAGYT
TRBV27,ASSLSALTKNIQY
TRBV11-2,ASSLGGGYNAQY
TRBV2,ASSEEQGPYGYT
TRBV29-1,SVSSATYNEQF
TRBV27,ASSLGTGTGQF
TRBV28,ASIPHPRRQETQY
TRBV28,ASKGGTANEKLF
TRBV7-2,ASSRALSSPEQF
TRBV28,ASSFGGRGTDTQY
TRBV27,ASSSNNNEQF
TRBV3-1/TRBV3-2,ASSPGGHYNEQF
TRBV7-3,ASSMSSQGADGYT
TRBV2,ASREGQRRPQH
TRBV9,ASSVDRTGRAIGELF
TRBV5-1,ASSWATGVGLHGYT
TRBV2,ASSPGIYQPQH
TRBV7-9,ASSSPGVSGQPQH
TRBV25-1,ASSLSGTGLAGELF